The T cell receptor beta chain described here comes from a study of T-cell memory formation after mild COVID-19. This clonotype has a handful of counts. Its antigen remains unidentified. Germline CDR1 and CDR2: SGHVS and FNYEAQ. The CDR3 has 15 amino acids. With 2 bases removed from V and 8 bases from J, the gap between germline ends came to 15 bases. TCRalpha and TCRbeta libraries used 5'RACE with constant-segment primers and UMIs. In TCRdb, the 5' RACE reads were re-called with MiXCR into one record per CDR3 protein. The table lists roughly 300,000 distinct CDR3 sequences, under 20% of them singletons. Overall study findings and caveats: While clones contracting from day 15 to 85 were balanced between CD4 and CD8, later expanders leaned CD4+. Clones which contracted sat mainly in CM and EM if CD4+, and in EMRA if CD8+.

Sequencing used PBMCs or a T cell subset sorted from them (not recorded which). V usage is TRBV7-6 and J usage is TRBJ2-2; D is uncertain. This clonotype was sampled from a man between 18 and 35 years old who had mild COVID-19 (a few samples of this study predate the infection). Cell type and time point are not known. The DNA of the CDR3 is TGTGCCAGCAGCTTAAGCGATGGTTGGCAGGGGGAGCTGTTTTTT. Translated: CASSLSDGWQGELFF.